This T cell receptor (beta chain) comes out of a study of graft-versus-host responses after intestinal transplantation (dated by TCRdb to the early 2020s). Concerning the study at large: The transplants that recipients received were multivisceral, liver-intestinal, or isolated intestinal. Every recipient was given anti-thymocyte globulin induction, followed by around three years of maintenance tacrolimus and steroids. After intestinal transplantation, graft-versus-host and host-versus-graft alloreactive T cell clones were followed in the graft, circulation and bone marrow using bulk TCR-beta CDR3 sequencing. Alloreactive clones were identified by sequencing pre-transplant mixed lymphocyte reaction products and comparing these products with unstimulated pre-transplant donor and recipient T cells. A cohort of about 26 intestinal transplant recipients, including one retransplant, was enrolled, and a few patients lacking pretransplant specimens were excluded. A peak of at least 4% donor T cells among recipient peripheral blood mononuclear cells was the definition used for donor T cell macrochimerism. Rather than going through the commercial service, samples from a few later patients were sequenced in-house on an Illumina MiSeq and processed with MiXCR. The full study reports these points: Early after transplant, peak levels of circulating GvH clones were associated with declines in HvG clones. The conclusions were limited by the relatively low number and heterogeneity of the intestinal transplant patients. GvH clones turned up in recipient bone marrow, with some appearing earlier in ileal mucosa or blood, a pattern consistent with an intestinal mucosal origin. In the allografts of patients with donor T cell macrochimerism, GvH to HvG T cell clonal ratios were high.

In the first month after transplant, blood samples were collected up to 4 times, and after that at least monthly when available. The sample holds a few counts of this clone. Its cognate antigen has yet to be identified. One base away there is no much larger clone; base qualities are not given. The library was made by the immunoSEQ multiplex PCR assay. High-throughput TCR-beta CDR3 sequencing of genomic DNA from most patients was performed by Adaptive Biotechnologies. As for the authors' bioinformatics: TCR sequencing data for roughly 18 patients were retrieved from Adaptive's ImmunoSEQ software; three other patients were processed with MiXCR and VDJtools. CDR3 nucleotide sequences shared between donor and recipient were removed because their origin could not be assigned. At least 2-fold expansion over unstimulated cells and a minimum CFSE-low frequency of 0.002% (template counts) or 0.001% (read counts) were required for clones to be classified as alloreactive. A clone was considered mappable if detected in the sequenced pre-transplant spleen, lymph node, or MLR CFSE-low populations of the donor or recipient. Cumulative frequency of alloreactive clones was calculated as a percentage of all sequences weighted by copy number. TCRdb took this table from immuneACCESS and kept in-frame rearrangements with V and J called. Such tables lack part of the clones; where checked against another copy, unresolved V genes explain under half of the gap, and the rest is unexplained. The V and J calls and clone size were taken over from that table, and D and trimming were inferred from the DNA. The table for this sample lists about 13,000 clones; 80% to 90% of them were counted only once. About 23% of the sample is taken by the ten largest.

This clonotype was obtained from a human patient who received an intestinal transplant, so some T cells may come from the graft donor. This specimen consisted of PBMCs, obtained after intestinal transplantation.

The DNA sequence reads TGTGCCAGCAGTGACTCGGCGAGCCCTAGCACAGATACGCAGTATTTT. It codes for CASSDSASPSTDTQYF. Recombination connected TRBV6-4 to TRBJ2-3; no D segment can be confidently identified. The cysteine opens and the phenylalanine closes a CDR3 of 16 amino acids. Only CDR3 DNA is held: 48 bases, read in frame from base 1. V is shortened by 0 bases, J by 0 bases, and the region joining them spans 10 bases. CDR1 MRHNA and CDR2 SNTAGT were looked up in the germline V gene.